Shown below are 20 T cell receptor beta chains from a single sample sequenced in a study of metastatic and nonmetastatic thyroid tumors. Treatment of any kind had been given to no patient before thyroid surgery. TCRdb reassembled clones from the PCR reads with MiXCR. The sample includes some 21,000 clones, roughly 30% of them seen just once. Specimen: tumor tissue. These receptors came from a male donor with papillary thyroid cancer or a benign thyroid nodule (not recorded which). Some clones in this sample may be carry-over from other donors' samples.

This clone showed up just a few times. This sequence joins TRBV12-3 or TRBV12-4 and TRBJ2-7; D is possibly TRBD1 (5 bases). The CDR3 runs to 11 residues. Trimming shortened V by 5 bases and J by 5 bases, and 7 bases separated the two germline ends. This chain's CDR3 is CASSVGHEQYF. As DNA, the CDR3 is TGTGCCAGCAGTGTGGGGCACGAGCAGTACTTC.

This CDR3 reads CASSGSVGEGEKLFF. In DNA, the CDR3 is TGTGCCAGCAGTGGAAGCGTTGGGGAGGGTGAAAAACTGTTTTTT. V gene TRBV6-1 combines with J gene TRBJ1-4; D gene unclear. Germline V gene data show CDR1 as MNHNS and CDR2 as SASEGT. CDR3 length equals 15 residues. V was shortened by 4 bases and J by 7 bases, with 16 bases between the two germline ends.

V and J are TRBV5-1 and TRBJ2-7; a possible D gene is TRBD1 (5 bases). Germline values: CDR1 SGHRS, CDR2 YFSETQ. Trimming took off 0 bases at V and 3 bases at J, with 10 bases between the two ends. The CDR3 length is 14 residues. The CDR3 sequence: CASSLGGRDYEQYF. CDR3 nucleotides: TGCGCCAGCAGCTTGGGGGGCAGGGACTACGAGCAGTACTTC.

This clone has just a few counts. The chain employs TRBV12-3 or TRBV12-4 and TRBJ2-7, with D uncertain. V shed 6 bases and J shed 0 bases, with 12 bases lying between them. There are 14 residues in the CDR3. In nucleotides, the CDR3 is TGTGCCAGCAGGTTGACGGCGAGCTCCTACGAGCAGTACTTC. Translating gives CASRLTASSYEQYF.

The CDR3 loop is CASTLQGNTEAFF. For the CDR3, the DNA is TGTGCCAGCACCCTACAGGGGAACACTGAAGCTTTCTTT. The chain employs TRBV28 and TRBJ1-1, with a possible D match to TRBD1 (6 bases). The CDR3 spans 13 residues. Germline CDR1 reads MDHEN; CDR2 reads SYDVKM. Trimming removed 7 bases at V and 1 base at J, with 10 bases between.

This clone has a count of ten or more. The V and J genes are TRBV12-3 or TRBV12-4 and TRBJ2-1, with TRBD1 identical over 9 bases. The CDR3 is made up of 16 amino acids. After removal of 4 bases from V and 5 bases from J, the junction contained 9 bases not matched to a gene. This chain's CDR3 is CASSSRWDRADNEQFF. DNA of the CDR3: TGTGCCAGCAGTTCTCGATGGGACAGGGCCGACAATGAGCAGTTCTTC.

V and J are TRBV15 and TRBJ2-1; D tentatively reads TRBD1 or TRBD2 (6 bases each). Germline CDR1 and CDR2: LNHNV and YYDKDF (reference sequence). Trimming shortened V by 5 bases and J by 10 bases, and 18 bases separated the two germline ends. CDR3 length: 14 residues. CDR3 amino acids: CATSPGGTIREQFF. CDR3 bases: TGTGCCACCAGCCCCGGCGGGACAATCAGAGAGCAGTTCTTC.

This clone is deemed medium-sized (0.01 to 0.1%). The CDR3 DNA reads TGTGCCAGCAGTTATCTGGGGGCAGGCTATGGCTACACCTTC. Its translation: CASSYLGAGYGYTF. The chain carries TRBV6-2 or TRBV6-3 and TRBJ1-2; D is possibly TRBD1 (6 bases). The germline gives CDR1 MNHEY, CDR2 SVGEGT. CDR3 size: 14 residues. V lost 3 bases and J 4 bases, leaving 12 bases between the germline ends.

This clone was counted only a few times. The rearrangement joins TRBV12-3 or TRBV12-4 to TRBJ2-5, with 7 bases fitting TRBD1. Trimming at V came to 5 bases and at J to 2 bases, leaving 5 bases not matched to a gene. The length of the CDR3 is 14 residues. CDR3 DNA sequence: TGTGCCAGCAGTCCCGGGACAGTTCAAGAGACCCAGTACTTC. Its translation is CASSPGTVQETQYF.

J is TRBJ1-2 and V is TRBV11-1; 8 nucleotides agree with TRBD1. Germline values: CDR1 SGHAT, CDR2 FQDESV (reference sequence). Germline trimming cut 3 bases from V and 2 bases from J; bases unmatched to any gene: 8. The CDR3 sequence is 16 residues long. The CDR3 loop is CASSFASQGANYGYTF. For the CDR3, the DNA is TGTGCCAGCAGCTTTGCTTCCCAGGGGGCGAACTATGGCTACACCTTC.

This clone appeared once. The chain couples TRBV18 to TRBJ1-3, with a possible D match to TRBD1 (6 bases). This CDR3 is built from 17 residues. V was clipped by 1 base and J by 4 bases, with 17 bases between them. Per germline, CDR1 KGHSH and CDR2 LQKENI. The CDR3 is CASSPLDSGAGGNTIYF. CDR3 DNA sequence: TGTGCCAGCTCACCACTGGACTCGGGGGCTGGGGGAAACACCATATATTTT.

The J gene is TRBJ2-2, the V gene TRBV30, with a possible D match to TRBD1 (6 bases). This CDR3 region has 15 residues. Deletions cut 2 bases from V and 3 bases from J, with 13 bases between. CDR1 and CDR2 (germline): GTSNPN, SVGIG (reference sequence). The CDR3 DNA reads TGTGCCTGGAGTAAAAGGACAGAGGACACCGGGGAGCTGTTTTTT. Its protein product is CAWSKRTEDTGELFF.

The genes are TRBV11-3 and TRBJ2-3, with 8 bases aligning to TRBD2. The CDR3 runs to 15 residues. Germline V gene data show CDR1 as SGHNT and CDR2 as YENEEA. The junction had 7 bases not matched to a gene; V was cut back by 1 base and J by 7 bases. CDR3 nucleotides: TGTGCCAGCAGCTTAGTTGGCGGGGGGTTATATACGCAGTATTTT. It encodes CASSLVGGGLYTQYF.

This clone was detected ten times or more. V gene TRBV2 combines with J gene TRBJ1-4; 8 bases agree with TRBD1. In germline, CDR1 is SNHLY, CDR2 FYNNEI. The CDR3 has 13 amino acids. The V gene end was trimmed by 5 bases and the J gene end by 8 bases; junction bases not matched to a gene: 4. The CDR3 nucleotides read TGTGCCAGCAGTCCCAGGGGGCGAGAAAAACTGTTTTTT. Translating gives CASSPRGREKLFF.

The chain couples TRBV20-1 to TRBJ2-5; D unclear. Germline-derived CDR1 and CDR2 are DFQATT and SNEGSKA (reference sequence). V was trimmed by 6 bases and J by 0 bases, leaving 20 bases between them. CDR3 size: 16 residues. CDR3 sequence (DNA): TGCAGTGCGTCTCCGTGGGTGGGCGGCGACCAAGAGACCCAGTACTTC. The encoded protein is CSASPWVGGDQETQYF.

A note on this clone: One end of the junction does not line up with germline, which may come from a read error. This sequence joins TRBV11-3 and TRBJ2-5; 8 nucleotides match TRBD1. CDR3 length: 13 residues. CDR1 is SGHNT and CDR2 is YENEEA in the germline V gene. CDR3 sequence reads: CASSLTRQGTPYF. The CDR3 DNA sequence: TGTGCCAGCAGCTTAACGAGACAGGGGACCCCGTACTTC.

The chain links TRBV7-8 to TRBJ1-6, with no clear D. This CDR3 region has 15 residues. The V gene's germline CDR1 is SGHVS and CDR2 FQNEAQ. The germline V and J ends were trimmed by 1 base and 5 bases, with 9 bases remaining between them. Written as DNA, the CDR3 is TGTGCCAGCAGCTTAGAGACCGCAAATAATTCACCCCTCCACTTT. Residues: CASSLETANNSPLHF.

This clone counts as medium-sized (0.01 to 0.1%). J is TRBJ2-7 and V is TRBV28, with no clear D. CDR1 is MDHEN, CDR2 SYDVKM, per germline. This CDR3 spans 11 amino acids. The ends were cut back, 6 bases at V and 6 bases at J, with 9 bases in the middle. The CDR3 loop is CASSPLLEQYF. The CDR3 region has the DNA TGTGCCAGCAGCCCCCTCCTCGAGCAGTACTTC.

This clone was seen many times. The CDR3 DNA sequence: TGTGCCAGCAGTTTATGGTTCGGGGCCGGGGGAACTAATGAAAAACTGTTTTTT. Translation: CASSLWFGAGGTNEKLFF. The V and J genes are TRBV28 and TRBJ1-4; the D gene is possibly TRBD1 (5 bases). Trimming shortened V by 0 bases and J by 1 base, and 15 bases separated the two germline ends. Germline values: CDR1 MDHEN, CDR2 SYDVKM. The CDR3 loop spans 18 amino acids.

This clone showed up many times. This chain joins TRBV2 and TRBJ2-5; possibly TRBD1 or TRBD2 for D (7 bases each). The V end was cut by 4 bases, the J end by 5 bases, with 20 bases between. There are 16 residues in the CDR3. The germline V gene encodes CDR1 SNHLY and CDR2 FYNNEI. CDR3 residues: CASSALQGRGGETQYF. CDR3 sequence (DNA): TGTGCCAGCAGTGCCTTACAGGGGCGGGGAGGGGAGACCCAGTACTTC.